The next 24 T cell receptor beta chains were all read from a single sample in a study of blood T cells in healthy people across ages. With a J-beta primer mix and a sample-barcoded 5' primer, a second PCR ran 7 to 11 cycles. TCRdb independently ran MiXCR on the 5' RACE reads; one entry per CDR3 protein. The table has roughly 2 million distinct CDR3 sequences, roughly 52% seen once. Sequencing was performed on blood. Every receptor here comes from a woman in her 40s in good health.

The chain links TRBV28 to TRBJ2-5, with D possibly being TRBD2 (5 bases). Germline values: CDR1 MDHEN, CDR2 SYDVKM. V was trimmed by 5 bases and J by 11 bases, leaving 18 bases between them. The CDR3 runs to 13 residues. CDR3 coding DNA: TGTGCCAGCAGTCGCCGAGGGCTCTTTGAGCAGTACTTC. This encodes CASSRRGLFEQYF. The whole variable domain, filled in from reference TRBV28 and TRBJ2-5, reads DVKVTQSSRYLVKRTGEKVFLECVQDMDHENMFWYRQDPGLGLRLIYFSYDVKMKEKGDIPEGYSVSREKKERFSLILESASTNQTSMYLCASSRRGLFEQYFGPGTRLLVL.

V gene TRBV9 combines with J gene TRBJ2-6; D perhaps matches TRBD1 (5 bases). Trimming left V 0 bases short and J 1 base short, with 20 bases between. Germline-derived CDR1 and CDR2 are SGDLS and YYNGEE. CDR3 length equals 20 residues. The CDR3 loop reads CASSVGLRVHDVSGANVLTF. The CDR3 DNA reads as TGTGCCAGCAGCGTAGGGCTCAGGGTCCATGACGTATCTGGGGCCAACGTCCTGACTTTC.

The sample holds a few counts of this clonotype. J is TRBJ2-1 and V is TRBV7-2; a weak D match, TRBD2 (5 bases). Germline V gene data show CDR1 as SGHTA and CDR2 as FQGNSA. The germline V and J ends were trimmed by 0 bases and 8 bases, with 11 bases remaining between them. The CDR3 covers 14 residues. CDR3 sequence: CASSLARAEYEQFF. The CDR3 nucleotides are TGTGCCAGCAGCTTAGCGCGAGCGGAATATGAGCAGTTCTTC.

The rearrangement joins TRBV28 to TRBJ2-1; D not resolved. This CDR3 has 11 amino acids. Trimming left V 7 bases short and J 7 bases short, with 8 bases between. Per germline, CDR1 MDHEN and CDR2 SYDVKM. CDR3 amino acids: CASTFMNEQFF. The CDR3 coding sequence is TGTGCCAGCACATTTATGAATGAGCAGTTCTTC.

The V gene is TRBV7-3, the J gene TRBJ2-3; the D gene could be TRBD1 or TRBD2 (5 bases each). In germline, CDR1 is SGHTA, CDR2 FQGTGA. Trimming took 11 bases from V and 1 from J, leaving 10 bases between them. The CDR3 sequence is 12 residues long. This CDR3 reads CAHQGGTDTQYF. The CDR3 DNA sequence: TGTGCCCATCAGGGAGGCACAGATACGCAGTATTTT.

The rearrangement joins TRBV5-1 to TRBJ2-3, with D hard to call. This CDR3 has 16 residues. Germline CDR1 and CDR2: SGHRS and YFSETQ. Trimming removed 1 base at V and 0 bases at J, with 12 bases between. The CDR3 nucleotides are TGCGCCAGCAGCTTGACGACGGTACCTAGCACAGATACGCAGTATTTT. This translates into CASSLTTVPSTDTQYF.

The rearrangement uses TRBV29-1 and TRBJ2-3, with D possibly called TRBD1 or TRBD2 (6 bases each). V shed 7 bases and J shed 4 bases, with 15 bases lying between them. CDR3 size: 13 residues. Germline V gene data show CDR1 as SQVTM and CDR2 as ANQGSEA. The CDR3: CSASKGGADTQYF. The CDR3 coding sequence is TGCAGCGCCTCAAAGGGGGGTGCAGATACGCAGTATTTT.

This clonotype was observed a handful of times. J is TRBJ1-2 and V is TRBV6-6; D ambiguous. CDR3 length equals 14 residues. V gave up 3 bases and J gave up 0 bases, with 8 bases separating them. Germline-derived CDR1 and CDR2 are MNHNY and SVGAGI (reference sequence). The CDR3 nucleotides read TGTGCCAGCAGTTATCGCGGAACTAACTATGGCTACACCTTC. This translates into CASSYRGTNYGYTF.

The chain combines TRBV9 with TRBJ2-5, with D unresolved. This CDR3 spans 13 amino acids. The germline V and J ends were trimmed by 0 bases and 6 bases, with 9 bases remaining between them. Germline V lookup: CDR1 SGDLS, CDR2 YYNGEE. CDR3 amino acids: CASSVGGTQTQYF. As DNA, the CDR3 is TGTGCCAGCAGCGTAGGTGGTACACAGACCCAGTACTTC.

The chain carries TRBV13 and TRBJ2-4; D may be TRBD2 (5 bases). CDR1 and CDR2 from the germline V gene are PRHDT and FYEKMQ (reference sequence). The CDR3 spans 16 residues. Trimming took off 5 bases at V and 1 base at J, with 15 bases between the two ends. The CDR3 DNA reads as TGTGCCAGCAGCCCACTTGGGGAGTGGGCCAAAAACATTCAGTACTTC. Protein sequence: CASSPLGEWAKNIQYF.

The chain carries TRBV28 and TRBJ1-1, with TRBD1 matching over 7 bases. The CDR3 contains 15 residues. The germline V gene has CDR1 MDHEN and CDR2 SYDVKM. V trimming: 5 bases; J trimming: 4 bases; junction bases outside the gene matches: 10. CDR3 DNA sequence: TGTGCCAGCAGTCTTCCACAGGGGAGGGGCACTGAAGCTTTCTTT. Translated, it gives CASSLPQGRGTEAFF.

In its sample, this clonotype was seen once. CDR3 in DNA: TGTGCCAGCAGTTTGGGAGTGGGGGCTGGCTACACCTTC. Protein sequence: CASSLGVGAGYTF. The V and J genes are TRBV12-3 or TRBV12-4 and TRBJ1-2, with a possible D match to TRBD1 (6 bases). Deletions cut 3 bases from V and 7 bases from J, with 12 bases between. The CDR3 is 13 amino acids.

This clonotype was detected a few times. J is TRBJ2-7 and V is TRBV6-5; D perhaps matches TRBD1 (5 bases). The CDR3 consists of 14 residues. Germline V gene data show CDR1 as MNHEY and CDR2 as SVGAGI. The V gene lost 6 bases and the J gene lost 3 bases, with 15 bases spanning the gap. In DNA form, the CDR3 reads TGTGCCAGCAGCTTGACAGTCAACCTCTACGAGCAGTACTTC. This encodes CASSLTVNLYEQYF.

This chain's CDR3 is CASGTYRADTQYF. CDR3 in DNA: TGTGCCAGCGGAACCTATAGGGCAGATACGCAGTATTTT. The chain carries TRBV12-3 or TRBV12-4 and TRBJ2-3; D is unresolved. The CDR3 length is 13 residues. Trimming took 8 bases from V and 4 from J, leaving 13 bases between them.

A few counts support this clonotype. The chain joins TRBV28 to TRBJ2-7; D might be TRBD1 (6 bases). The germline gives CDR1 MDHEN, CDR2 SYDVKM. The CDR3 totals 12 residues. The V gene lost 3 bases and the J gene lost 6 bases, with 9 bases spanning the gap. The CDR3 spells CASSFHRAEQYF. The CDR3 coding sequence is TGTGCCAGCAGTTTCCACAGGGCCGAGCAGTACTTC.

The chain is built from TRBV6-2 or TRBV6-3 and TRBJ2-7; 10 bases fit TRBD1. This CDR3 has 15 residues. Germline loops: CDR1 MNHEY, CDR2 SVGEGT. V lost 6 bases, J lost 5 bases, and 10 bases stayed unmatched. CDR3 region: CASRTPGQGTHEQYF. CDR3 coding DNA: TGTGCCAGCAGGACACCGGGACAGGGGACCCACGAGCAGTACTTC.

On this clonotype itself: At one end the junction does not follow the germline gene, possibly because of a read error. This chain connects TRBV6-2 or TRBV6-3 to TRBJ1-5; 7 nucleotides align to TRBD1. Germline CDR1 is MNHEY and CDR2 is SVGEGT. This CDR3 has 14 residues. In nucleotides, the CDR3 is TGTGCCGGCAGTTACGCAGGGGGTAATCAGCCCCAGCATTTT. Its translation: CAGSYAGGNQPQHF.

The chain joins TRBV20-1 to TRBJ2-7; 10 nucleotides align to TRBD2. The junction had 9 bases not matched to a gene; V was cut back by 3 bases and J by 4 bases. The CDR3 consists of 15 residues. Germline CDR1 DFQATT, CDR2 SNEGSKA (reference sequence). CDR3 in amino acids: CSASKRGGLPYEQYF. Here the CDR3 DNA reads TGCAGTGCTAGTAAGCGGGGGGGCCTCCCGTACGAGCAGTACTTC.

This rearrangement joins TRBV7-2 to TRBJ1-2, with 8 bases identical to TRBD1. This CDR3 region has 18 residues. Germline V gene sequence: CDR1 SGHTA, CDR2 FQGNSA. J gave up 0 bases and V 5 bases, and 14 bases lay outside the gene matches. The CDR3 protein is CASSPRTGNKGANYGYTF. CDR3 DNA: TGTGCCAGCAGCCCCAGGACAGGGAATAAGGGAGCTAACTATGGCTACACCTTC.

In its sample, this clonotype was seen a few times. The chain joins TRBV18 to TRBJ2-7; 9 bases are a match to TRBD1. V shed 1 base and J 6 bases; nucleotides not matched to a gene: 4. The CDR3 extends over 14 amino acids. Germline V CDR1 and CDR2: KGHSH, LQKENI. CDR3 DNA sequence: TGTGCCAGCTCACCACAAGGGACAGGGAGCGAGCAGTACTTC. Its translation is CASSPQGTGSEQYF. The variable domain in full, completed from reference TRBV18 and TRBJ2-7, reads NAGVMQNPRHLVRRRGQEARLRCSPMKGHSHVYWYRQLPEEGLKFMVYLQKENIIDESGMPKERFSAEFPKEGPSILRIQQVVRGDSAAYFCASSPQGTGSEQYFGPGTRLTVT.

This clonotype showed up many times. This chain connects TRBV29-1 to TRBJ2-5; TRBD1 agrees at 9 bases. This CDR3 has 12 amino acids. Looked up from germline, CDR1 is SQVTM and CDR2 is ANQGSEA. V lost 5 bases to trimming and J lost 4 bases; unmatched junction nucleotides: 2. CDR3 loop: CSVKQGAETQYF. CDR3 coding DNA: TGCAGCGTTAAACAGGGGGCAGAGACCCAGTACTTC.

This chain joins TRBV3-1 and TRBJ2-5; D tentatively reads TRBD1 or TRBD2 (7 bases each). The J call may be faulty, since TRBJ2-7 better matches the DNA end. The CDR3 loop spans 15 amino acids. CDR1 and CDR2 (germline): LGHDT, YNNKEL (reference sequence). For the CDR3, the DNA is TGTGCCAGCAGCCAAGTCCAGGGGGGGATCTACGAGCAGTACTTC. Protein product: CASSQVQGGIYEQYF.

This chain connects TRBV9 to TRBJ2-3; D is perhaps TRBD2 (6 bases). Per germline, CDR1 SGDLS and CDR2 YYNGEE. The V end lost 0 bases, the J end lost 2 bases, and 13 bases lay between the germline ends. The CDR3 runs to 16 residues. The CDR3 nucleotides read TGTGCCAGCAGCGTAGGGGGACTTTTCTCCACAGATACGCAGTATTTT. Residues: CASSVGGLFSTDTQYF.

The sample holds a few counts of this clonotype. The CDR3 region has the DNA TGTGCCAGCAGGACTTTCGCGGGTGGCTACACCTTC. The encoded protein is CASRTFAGGYTF. The gene calls are TRBV6-5 and TRBJ1-2; unclear D gene. Germline V lookup: CDR1 MNHEY, CDR2 SVGAGI. This CDR3 spans 12 amino acids. Trimming stripped 6 bases from V and 7 bases from J, with 12 bases between.